A single sample is the source of the 9 T cell receptor beta chains below, sequenced in a study of CD8+ T cells in alopecia areata. RNA extraction was followed by reverse transcription into cDNA, which acted as the sequencing template. Some clones are missing from TCRdb's copy, which holds only in-frame ones; the method was immunoSEQ multiplex PCR. The profile shows 200,000 to 250,000 clones, 50% to 60% of them singletons. The sequences come from CD4+ T cells sorted from blood, collected at week 0. Every receptor here comes from a human donor with alopecia areata.

The chain employs TRBV30 and TRBJ1-1; D gene uncertain. Trimming left V 2 bases short and J 4 bases short, with 14 bases between. The CDR3 runs to 14 residues. Germline CDR1 GTSNPN, CDR2 SVGIG (reference sequence). The CDR3 DNA follows: TGTGCCTGGAGTAGGCCCCCGGAGTCCACTGAAGCTTTCTTT. As protein: CAWSRPPESTEAFF.

The V call is TRBV29-1, the J call TRBJ2-3; 10 bases match TRBD2. Germline V gene data show CDR1 as SQVTM and CDR2 as ANQGSEA. The CDR3 is 15 amino acids. The V gene end was trimmed by 6 bases and the J gene end by 6 bases; junction bases not matched to a gene: 12. CDR3 DNA: TGCAGCGTGCTCCAGGGTAGCGGGGGGTTGGATACGCAGTATTTT. Protein product: CSVLQGSGGLDTQYF.

This clone was counted between two and nine times. The rearrangement joins TRBV19 to TRBJ2-6; TRBD1 is a possible D gene (5 bases). Deletions cut 6 bases from V and 0 bases from J, with 6 bases between. Germline V gene lookup returns CDR1 LNHDA and CDR2 SQIVND (reference sequence). The CDR3 covers 14 residues. The CDR3, as DNA: TGTGCCAGTAGGGACACCTCTGGGGCCAACGTCCTGACTTTC. Its protein product is CASRDTSGANVLTF.

The V call is TRBV5-4, the J call TRBJ1-2; D is ambiguous. The CDR3 covers 14 residues. V lost 1 base and J lost 2, with 9 bases in between. From germline, CDR1 is SGHNT and CDR2 YYREEE (reference sequence). As DNA, the CDR3 is TGTGCCAGCAGCTTGCCGCTCCCAAACTATGGCTACACCTTC. This codes for CASSLPLPNYGYTF.

This clone has a handful of counts. The rearrangement joins TRBV13 to TRBJ2-3; 8 bases match TRBD1. With V trimmed by 4 bases and J by 1 base, 4 bases remained unmatched. The CDR3 has 15 amino acids. CDR1 is PRHDT, CDR2 FYEKMQ, per germline (reference sequence). Here the CDR3 reads CASSSRTGRTDTQYF. CDR3 nucleotide sequence: TGTGCCAGCAGCTCTCGGACAGGGCGCACAGATACGCAGTATTTT.

The V and J genes are TRBV7-3 and TRBJ2-5; D is unresolved. The CDR3 consists of 13 residues. Germline assignment: CDR1 SGHTA and CDR2 FQGTGA. The germline V and J ends were trimmed by 2 bases and 5 bases, with 9 bases remaining between them. Here the CDR3 DNA reads TGTGCCAGCAGCTTAGGTGGCCCCGAGACCCAGTACTTC. Its translation: CASSLGGPETQYF.

The rearrangement uses TRBV11-2 and TRBJ2-7, with D uncertain. Germline-derived CDR1 and CDR2 are SGHAT and FQNNGV. V was clipped by 1 base and J by 6 bases, with 7 bases between them. The length of the CDR3 is 12 residues. CDR3 sequence: CASSLVGFEQYF. DNA of the CDR3: TGTGCCAGCAGCTTAGTAGGATTCGAGCAGTACTTC.

The chain couples TRBV7-3 to TRBJ1-2, with D perhaps TRBD1 (5 bases). V was trimmed by 5 bases and J by 4 bases, leaving 14 bases between them. Germline V CDR1 and CDR2: SGHTA, FQGTGA. The CDR3 covers 14 residues. The chain's CDR3 is CASSPLGAVYGYTF. The CDR3 region has the DNA TGTGCCAGCAGCCCCCTAGGGGCGGTCTATGGCTACACCTTC.

This clone has just a few counts. The genes are TRBV7-6 and TRBJ2-5, with 10 bases that match TRBD2. The germline V gene encodes CDR1 SGHVS and CDR2 FNYEAQ. V was pared by 3 bases and J by 0 bases, with 4 bases of the junction left unmatched. The CDR3 sequence is 16 residues long. DNA for the CDR3: TGTGCCAGCAGCTTCGGACTAGCGGAGTACCAAGAGACCCAGTACTTC. Translated: CASSFGLAEYQETQYF. The variable domain in full, with the rest retrieved from reference TRBV7-6 and TRBJ2-5, is GAGVSQSPRYKVTKRGQDVALRCDPISGHVSLYWYRQALGQGPEFLTYFNYEAQQDKSGLPNDRFSAERPEGSISTLTIQRTEQRDSAMYRCASSFGLAEYQETQYFGPGTRLLVL.